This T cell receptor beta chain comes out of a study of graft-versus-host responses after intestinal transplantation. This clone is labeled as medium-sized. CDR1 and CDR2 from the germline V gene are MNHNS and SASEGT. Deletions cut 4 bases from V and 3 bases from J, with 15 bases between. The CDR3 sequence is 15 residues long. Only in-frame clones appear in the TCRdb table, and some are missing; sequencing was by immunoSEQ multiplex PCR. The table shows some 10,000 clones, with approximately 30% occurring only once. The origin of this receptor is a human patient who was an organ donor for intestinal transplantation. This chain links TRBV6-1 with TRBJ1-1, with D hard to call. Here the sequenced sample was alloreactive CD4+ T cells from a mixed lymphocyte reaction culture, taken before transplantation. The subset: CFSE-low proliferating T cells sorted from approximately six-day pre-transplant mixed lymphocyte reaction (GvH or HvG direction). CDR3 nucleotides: TGTGCCAGCAGTGTCAACCCGGACTTTTACACTGAAGCTTTCTTT. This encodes CASSVNPDFYTEAFF.